This passage covers 9 T cell receptor beta chains from one sample sequenced in a study of blood T cells in healthy people across ages. Primed by a sample-barcoded 5' primer and a J-beta primer mix, a second PCR proceeded for 7 to 11 cycles. MiXCR was run by TCRdb on the 5' RACE reads, yielding one entry per CDR3 protein. The repertoire holds over 1,500,000 distinct CDR3 sequences, more than 35% seen once, with roughly 23% in the top ten. The sample was blood. The receptors originated from a human donor in good health.

This clonotype was observed many times. This chain uses TRBV7-2 with TRBJ2-1, with D perhaps matching TRBD2 (6 bases). The V gene lost 8 bases and the J gene lost 0 bases, with 14 bases spanning the gap. The CDR3 runs to 15 residues. Per the germline V gene, CDR1 is SGHTA and CDR2 is FQGNSA. CDR3 in amino acids: CASSWRDSSYNEQFF. In DNA, the CDR3 is TGTGCCAGCTCCTGGCGGGATAGCTCCTACAATGAGCAGTTCTTC. The full variable domain, rest sourced from reference TRBV7-2 and TRBJ2-1, is GAGVSQSPSNKVTEKGKDVELRCDPISGHTALYWYRQSLGQGLEFLIYFQGNSAPDKSGLPSDRFSAERTGGSVSTLTIQRTQQEDSAVYLCASSWRDSSYNEQFFGPGTRLTVL.

The DNA for the CDR3 is TGCGCCTGGGGGCGGGGGCCTACGGATGAGCAGTTCTTC. It is translated as CAWGRGPTDEQFF. This sequence joins TRBV5-1 and TRBJ2-1; a possible D gene is TRBD2 (7 bases). Germline values: CDR1 SGHRS, CDR2 YFSETQ. This CDR3 has 13 amino acids. Deletions cut 10 bases from V and 8 bases from J, with 19 bases between.

The rearrangement joins TRBV5-1 to TRBJ2-1, with a tentative D call TRBD1 (5 bases). The V and J ends lost 4 bases and 8 bases respectively, with 13 bases between them. Looked up from germline, CDR1 is SGHRS and CDR2 is YFSETQ. The CDR3 consists of 13 residues. CDR3 bases: TGCGCCAGCAGCCGTCAGGGAAATCATGAGCAGTTCTTC. It translates to CASSRQGNHEQFF. The full variable domain, its missing parts supplied by reference TRBV5-1 and TRBJ2-1, is KAGVTQTPRYLIKTRGQQVTLSCSPISGHRSVSWYQQTPGQGLQFLFEYFSETQRNKGNFPGRFSGRQFSNSRSEMNVSTLELGDSALYLCASSRQGNHEQFFGPGTRLTVL.

Note on this clonotype: One end of the junction fails to match germline, which may point to a read error. The genes are TRBV9 and TRBJ2-5, with D uncertain. This CDR3 contains 12 residues. The germline V gene encodes CDR1 SGDLS and CDR2 YYNGEE. The CDR3 is CASSVNQETLYF. In DNA, the CDR3 is TGTGCCAGCAGCGTAAACCAAGAGACCCTGTACTTC.

This clonotype was detected a few times. This chain connects TRBV12-3 or TRBV12-4 to TRBJ1-6; D ambiguous. V shed 6 bases and J shed 3 bases, with 6 bases lying between them. This CDR3 is built from 13 residues. CDR3 residues: CASRQVYNSPLHF. Written as DNA, the CDR3 is TGTGCCAGCAGGCAGGTCTATAATTCACCCCTCCACTTT.

This clonotype was found a few times. V is TRBV7-9 and J is TRBJ2-7; tentatively, D is TRBD1 or TRBD2 (7 bases each). Trimming took off 4 bases at V and 1 base at J, with 17 bases between the two ends. Germline lookup yields CDR1 SEHNR and CDR2 FQNEAQ (reference sequence). The CDR3 loop spans 16 amino acids. DNA for the CDR3: TGTGCCAGCAGCTCCAGAGGGGGCGGGGGTTCCTACGAGCAGTACTTC. This gives the protein CASSSRGGGGSYEQYF.

The V gene is TRBV7-2, the J gene TRBJ1-1; 7 positions match TRBD1. The germline V gene encodes CDR1 SGHTA and CDR2 FQGNSA. The CDR3 sequence is 15 residues long. Unmatched junction bases numbered 4, after V lost 0 bases and J lost 3 bases. The CDR3 sequence is CASSLAKGQYTEAFF. The CDR3 DNA reads TGTGCCAGCAGCTTAGCGAAGGGACAGTACACTGAAGCTTTCTTT.

This clonotype was observed once. V usage is TRBV7-9 and J usage is TRBJ2-3, with 10 bases identical to TRBD1. Germline trimming cut 2 bases from V and 1 base from J; bases unmatched to any gene: 3. Germline CDR1 reads SEHNR; CDR2 reads FQNEAQ (reference sequence). This CDR3 has 16 residues. This chain's CDR3 is CASSLWTGGGTDTQYF. The CDR3 DNA follows: TGTGCCAGCAGCTTATGGACAGGGGGTGGCACAGATACGCAGTATTTT.

The gene calls are TRBV13 and TRBJ2-4; no definite D call. V lost 6 bases, J lost 1 base, and 10 bases lay in between. The CDR3 runs to 14 residues. CDR1 is PRHDT and CDR2 is FYEKMQ in the germline V gene (reference sequence). The CDR3 reads CASRLRNAKNIQYF. As DNA, the CDR3 is TGTGCCAGCAGACTCAGGAATGCCAAAAACATTCAGTACTTC. The variable domain in full, completed from reference TRBV13 and TRBJ2-4, reads AAGVIQSPRHLIKEKRETATLKCYPIPRHDTVYWYQQGPGQDPQFLISFYEKMQSDKGSIPDRFSAQQFSDYHSELNMSSLELGDSALYFCASRLRNAKNIQYFGAGTRLSVL.